This T cell receptor beta chain comes out of a study of CD8+ T cells in alopecia areata. About the research overall: Patients remained on tofacitinib for 6 to 18 months and then went 6 months without it. Study-wide points: Across lesional scalp, and particularly alopecia totalis/universalis, clonality surpassed that of normal scalp.

Extracted RNA was reverse transcribed, and the resulting cDNA served as sequencing template. Libraries were prepared by immunoSEQ multiplex PCR; TCRdb keeps only in-frame clonotypes and omits some of them. This table holds approximately 150,000 clones, approximately 60% found once. Trimming removed 3 bases from V and 1 base from J, with 10 bases in between. The germline V gene encodes CDR1 LNHDA and CDR2 SQIVND (reference sequence). This CDR3 has 14 amino acids. Treatment of the sample: oral pan-JAK inhibitor, 5-10 mg twice daily. This clone was observed a few times. Its antigen remains unidentified. The specimen comprised CD4+ T cells sorted from blood, sampled at week 24, from a patient treated with tofacitinib. The rearrangement joins TRBV19 to TRBJ2-7; a weak D match, TRBD2 (6 bases). The receptor comes from a human donor with alopecia areata. The CDR3 nucleotides are TGTGCCAGTAGTATGGGACGGGGGTCCTACGAGCAGTACTTC. Protein sequence: CASSMGRGSYEQYF.